A single sample gave rise to the 12 T cell receptor beta chains below, sequenced in a study of cytomegalovirus exposure and HLA in healthy donors. 13 Jbeta primers and 60 Vbeta primers were used for the PCR. Data came from immunoSEQ multiplex PCR; TCRdb stores just in-frame clones and leaves some out. The sample carries under 250,000 clones, 75% to 80% recorded once. Sequencing used PBMCs. These receptors originate from a male donor in good health and CMV-seronegative.

The chain combines TRBV30 with TRBJ2-1, with 7 bases lining up with TRBD2. V lost 0 bases and J lost 2; bases outside the gene matches: 4. The CDR3 extends over 15 amino acids. Germline V lookup: CDR1 GTSNPN, CDR2 SVGIG (reference sequence). CDR3: CAWSVRGSTYNEQFF. The CDR3 nucleotides read TGTGCCTGGAGTGTACGCGGGAGTACCTACAATGAGCAGTTCTTC. Full variable domain (outside the CDR3, taken from reference TRBV30 and TRBJ2-1): SQTIHQWPATLVQPVGSPLSLECTVEGTSNPNLYWYRQAAGRGLQLLFYSVGIGQISSEVPQNLSASRPQDRQFILSSKKLLLSDSGFYLCAWSVRGSTYNEQFFGPGTRLTVL.

As DNA, the CDR3 is TGTGCCAGCCTGGGGCGGATCGGACAGGACTTTTATGGCTACACCTTC. This codes for CASLGRIGQDFYGYTF. The chain recombines TRBV6-6 with TRBJ1-2; 7 nucleotides line up with TRBD1. CDR1 MNHNY and CDR2 SVGAGI come from the germline V gene (reference sequence). With V trimmed by 8 bases and J by 5 bases, 17 bases remained unmatched. This CDR3 contains 16 residues.

This chain's CDR3 is CASSEVGDTAFYEQYF. The CDR3, as DNA: TGTGCCAGCAGTGAAGTGGGGGACACAGCTTTCTACGAGCAGTACTTC. V and J are TRBV2 and TRBJ2-7, with D perhaps matching TRBD1 (6 bases). V lost 1 base and J 3 bases, leaving 16 bases between the germline ends. The CDR3 loop spans 16 amino acids. CDR1 is SNHLY, CDR2 FYNNEI, per germline.

This clone was observed a handful of times. The chain couples TRBV30 to TRBJ2-5; D is uncertain. The end of the DNA fits TRBJ2-7 better, so the J call may be wrong. Germline values: CDR1 GTSNPN, CDR2 SVGIG (reference sequence). There are 14 residues in the CDR3. The CDR3 DNA follows: TGTGCCTGGAGTGCCCCCCCCGTCAACTACGAGCAGTACTTC. The encoded protein is CAWSAPPVNYEQYF.

The genes are TRBV7-8 and TRBJ2-1; TRBD2 agrees at 7 bases. CDR3 length: 16 amino acids. Germline CDR1 and CDR2: SGHVS and FQNEAQ. With 3 bases clipped from V and 4 bases from J, the junction kept 9 bases outside the gene matches. The CDR3 sequence is CASSFMRGIRYNEQFF. As DNA, the CDR3 is TGTGCCAGCAGCTTTATGCGGGGGATCCGATACAATGAGCAGTTCTTC.

The chain combines TRBV7-9 with TRBJ1-5; a possible D gene is TRBD1 (5 bases). The CDR3 is made up of 16 amino acids. The V gene lost 0 bases and the J gene lost 5 bases, with 14 bases spanning the gap. Germline CDR1 and CDR2: SEHNR and FQNEAQ (reference sequence). This CDR3 is CASSLAMRGRDQPQHF. The CDR3 DNA reads TGTGCCAGCAGCTTAGCGATGCGGGGGAGGGATCAGCCCCAGCATTTT.

CDR3 in amino acids: CASSLGGEAFF. Written as DNA, the CDR3 is TGTGCCAGTAGCCTCGGGGGTGAAGCTTTCTTT. V and J are TRBV19 and TRBJ1-1; the D gene is possibly TRBD1 (5 bases). Germline V CDR1 and CDR2: LNHDA, SQIVND (reference sequence). The CDR3 length is 11 residues. Trimming left V 6 bases short and J 7 bases short, with 9 bases between.

The rearrangement uses TRBV14 and TRBJ2-5; 7 nucleotides line up with TRBD1. Germline CDR1 and CDR2: SGHDN and FVKESK. Germline trimming cut 6 bases from V and 5 bases from J; bases unmatched to any gene: 3. The CDR3 sequence is 12 residues long. The DNA of the CDR3 is TGTGCCAGCAGACAGGGGCGGGAGACCCAGTACTTC. It specifies CASRQGRETQYF.

The chain has TRBV27 and TRBJ1-5; a weak D match, TRBD1 (6 bases). V was pared by 4 bases and J by 5 bases, with 12 bases between. This CDR3 has 14 amino acids. Germline lookup yields CDR1 MNHEY and CDR2 SMNVEV (reference sequence). The CDR3 sequence: CASSSPPGDQPQHF. CDR3 DNA: TGTGCCAGCAGTTCCCCGCCAGGGGATCAGCCCCAGCATTTT.

The chain uses TRBV19 and TRBJ2-7, with TRBD2 matching 10 bases. V gave up 4 bases and J gave up 5 bases; unmatched junction bases: 5. CDR3 size: 14 residues. Germline CDR1 is LNHDA and CDR2 is SQIVND (reference sequence). The CDR3 loop reads CASSRTGLANEQYF. DNA of the CDR3: TGTGCCAGTAGTAGGACGGGACTAGCGAACGAGCAGTACTTC. Filled out from reference TRBV19 and TRBJ2-7, the complete variable domain reads DGGITQSPKYLFRKEGQNVTLSCEQNLNHDAMYWYRQDPGQGLRLIYYSQIVNDFQKGDIAEGYSVSREKKESFPLTVTSAQKNPTAFYLCASSRTGLANEQYFGPGTRLTVT.

The gene calls are TRBV18 and TRBJ1-1, with a weak D call TRBD1 (6 bases). Germline-derived CDR1 and CDR2 are KGHSH and LQKENI. The length of the CDR3 is 12 residues. Trimming cost V 8 bases and J 1 base, with 8 bases left between them. The CDR3, as DNA: TGTGCCAGCCACAGGGAGAACACTGAAGCTTTCTTT. Encoded protein: CASHRENTEAFF.

This chain uses TRBV28 with TRBJ1-1; D is unresolved. From germline, CDR1 is MDHEN and CDR2 SYDVKM. The CDR3 covers 12 residues. The V end lost 7 bases, the J end lost 11 bases, and 17 bases lay between the germline ends. DNA for the CDR3: TGTGCCAGCACCCCCGGGTACGGGTTGGCTTTCTTT. Amino acids: CASTPGYGLAFF.